This T cell receptor (beta chain) was observed in a study of cytomegalovirus exposure and HLA in healthy donors (dated by TCRdb to the late 2010s). Background on the whole study: According to a later analysis, one platform produced both the roughly 110 validation repertoires and the roughly 660 repertoires of the first cohort. The study was designed to test whether signatures of past pathogen exposure could be identified by cataloging public T cell receptors. Along with the approximately 700-subject first cohort, a separate validation cohort of over 90 different subjects was used. To predict cytomegalovirus infection status, the study brought together high-throughput TCR immunosequencing, statistical association of individual TCRs with disease status, and machine learning.

The CDR3 spans 16 residues, from the cysteine through the phenylalanine. Of all the DNA, just the CDR3 is kept, 48 bases in frame from base 1. The CDR1 and CDR2 encoded by the germline V gene (reference sequence) are LNHNV and YYDKDF. V lost 0 bases and J lost 9 bases, and the count of bases not matched to a germline gene is 6. General conclusions and limits of the study: Of the cluster scores, about 94% were above 0 in a later analysis, which found that TCRs clustered in the first cohort also tended to co-occur in the 95 to 150 validation repertoires. A later analysis lacked HLA typing for the validation cohort, so it scored co-occurrence in that cohort across all 120 or so repertoires. A total of roughly 160 TCR beta chains were listed by the study as associated with cytomegalovirus. According to the authors, the approach could potentially be generalized to other disease states and immunological phenotypes. A few of the identified cytomegalovirus-associated TCR beta chains were confirmed in vitro to be specific for cytomegalovirus antigens. Most TCR sequences were observed very rarely across donors, whereas some public TCRs were present in many individuals. The classifier was reported to diagnose cytomegalovirus status with high specificity and sensitivity in both the original cohort and the validation cohort.

The donors belonged to the validation cohort of about 120 subjects, which was separate from the approximately 660-subject first cohort. The receptor library was made with the immunoSEQ multiplex PCR assay. Per the source publication's procedure: A statistical classification framework was built for diagnosing cytomegalovirus status from the catalog of TCR beta chain sequences. TCRdb took over this immuneACCESS table, retaining in-frame rearrangements with V and J assigned. Such tables are incomplete; in checked studies, under half of the missing clones stem from an unresolved V gene, and the remainder is unexplained. V, J and clone size derive from that table, while D and trimming were established from the DNA sequence. The sample has 190,000 or so clones on record, about 80% of them singletons. Together, the top ten hold about 3% of the sample. Note on this clone: There is no known antigen for this receptor. There are no base qualities to consult, and no much larger clone falls within one base.

Sequencing was performed on PBMCs. This chain is built from TRBV15 and TRBJ1-6, and TRBD1 matches 9 of the central bases. This receptor was identified in a young woman in good health and CMV-seropositive. The sequenced DNA: TGTGCCACCAGCAGAGATCTGACAGGGGGTGCTTCACCCCTCCACTTT. This yields the protein CATSRDLTGGASPLHF.